The sequence of this TCR beta chain was determined in a study of T cell responses to AZD1222 COVID-19 vaccine. Details on this clone: Its antigen is unidentified.

TCRdb keeps only in-frame clones here, not all; method: immunoSEQ multiplex PCR. The table includes 150,000 to 200,000 clones, about 87% detected once. Overall study findings and caveats: Unmutated variant regions are reportedly targeted by nearly half of spike-specific TCRs.

This clonotype was sampled from an adult in good health. This sample comprised peripheral blood, obtained on day 0 of AZD1222 vaccination.

Written as DNA, the CDR3 is TGCGCCAGCAGCCCTATGACACAGAACACCGGGGAGCTGTTTTTT. This gives the protein CASSPMTQNTGELFF. The chain employs TRBV5-1 and TRBJ2-2, with D unresolved. V shed 4 bases and J shed 1 base, with 11 bases lying between them. CDR1 SGHRS and CDR2 YFSETQ come from the germline V gene. The CDR3 covers 15 residues.